Following are 14 T cell receptor beta chains from one sample sequenced in a study of CD8 T cells in Susac syndrome. The authors reverse transcribed about 0.5 to 1 ug RNA with random hexamers. Via MiXCR, TCRdb re-called the immunoSEQ multiplex PCR reads, giving one row per CDR3 protein. This table has fewer than 200,000 distinct CDR3 sequences, approximately 94% appearing once. Source material: CD4+ T cells from PBMCs. Every receptor here comes from a human donor in good health.

The chain employs TRBV11-1 and TRBJ2-2, with a possible D match to TRBD1 (5 bases). CDR3 length equals 16 residues. Germline CDR1 reads SGHAT; CDR2 reads FQDESV (reference sequence). The V and J ends lost 5 bases and 7 bases respectively, with 20 bases between them. The CDR3 DNA reads TGTGCCAGCAGCGTAGGTCCCGATCCGACAGTCGGGGAGCTGTTTTTT. Translating it yields CASSVGPDPTVGELFF.

The rearrangement links TRBV27 to TRBJ1-5; D not resolved. V dropped 4 bases and J dropped 4 bases, with 14 bases sitting between them. The CDR3 runs 15 residues. Per germline, CDR1 MNHEY and CDR2 SMNVEV (reference sequence). The CDR3 loop is CASSSQSRGNQPQHF. In DNA, the CDR3 is TGTGCCAGCAGTTCCCAGAGCAGAGGGAATCAGCCCCAGCATTTT.

The chain recombines TRBV24-1 with TRBJ1-4; TRBD1 might be the D (5 bases). The CDR3 runs to 14 residues. The V and J ends lost 5 bases and 8 bases respectively, with 14 bases between them. CDR1 is KGHDR and CDR2 is SFDVKD in the germline V gene. In nucleotides, the CDR3 is TGTGCCACCAGTGCGGGGCTTCCGGGGGAAAAACTGTTTTTT. The encoded protein is CATSAGLPGEKLFF.

The gene calls are TRBV19 and TRBJ2-4; 7 nucleotides line up with TRBD2. The germline V gene encodes CDR1 LNHDA and CDR2 SQIVND (reference sequence). The junction had 2 bases not matched to a gene; V was cut back by 6 bases and J by 3 bases. The CDR3 consists of 13 residues. CDR3 coding DNA: TGTGCCAGTAGGAGCGGGGTCAAAAACATTCAGTACTTC. Amino acids: CASRSGVKNIQYF.

The V and J genes are TRBV29-1 and TRBJ2-3; D may be TRBD2 (5 bases). The V gene lost 6 bases and the J gene lost 2 bases, with 9 bases spanning the gap. Germline lookup yields CDR1 SQVTM and CDR2 ANQGSEA. This CDR3 has 12 residues. The CDR3 reads CSVKRITDTQYF. CDR3 bases: TGCAGCGTAAAGCGGATCACAGATACGCAGTATTTT.

The V call is TRBV24-1, the J call TRBJ2-2; 8 bases are a match to TRBD1. This CDR3 contains 14 residues. CDR1 and CDR2 from the germline V gene are KGHDR and SFDVKD. V was pared by 7 bases and J by 1 base, with 1 base of the junction left unmatched. The CDR3 sequence is CATRGQGNTGELFF. CDR3 nucleotide sequence: TGTGCCACCAGAGGACAGGGGAACACCGGGGAGCTGTTTTTT.

The CDR3 region is CASSLLILTEQYF. CDR3 nucleotides: TGCGCCAGCAGTCTTCTCATCCTAACCGAGCAGTACTTC. The genes are TRBV23-1 and TRBJ2-7; D uncertain. TRBV23-1 belongs to the ORF category, with a function that is uncertain. The CDR3 sequence is 13 residues long. Trimming left V 4 bases short and J 6 bases short, with 13 bases between.

The J gene is TRBJ2-1, the V gene TRBV28, with D possibly TRBD2 on 6 matching bases. The CDR3 extends over 15 amino acids. Per the germline V gene, CDR1 is MDHEN and CDR2 is SYDVKM. V dropped 6 bases and J dropped 2 bases, with 14 bases sitting between them. The CDR3 reads CASRMGGAPYNEQFF. In DNA, the CDR3 is TGTGCCAGCAGGATGGGCGGGGCCCCCTACAATGAGCAGTTCTTC.

V and J are TRBV5-1 and TRBJ2-1; TRBD1 aligns across 7 bases. CDR1 is SGHRS, CDR2 YFSETQ, per germline. There are 13 residues in the CDR3. Trimming at V came to 7 bases and at J to 7 bases, leaving 8 bases not matched to a gene. The CDR3 protein is CASRPGQINEQFF. The CDR3, as DNA: TGCGCCAGCCGACCGGGACAGATAAATGAGCAGTTCTTC.

The chain has TRBV9 and TRBJ2-7; possibly TRBD1 or TRBD2 for D (5 bases each). The length of the CDR3 is 18 residues. Germline values: CDR1 SGDLS, CDR2 YYNGEE. Between the trimmed V and J ends, which lost 7 bases and 0 bases, there was a span of 26 bases. The CDR3 loop reads CASAPGGAIRGHSYEQYF. The CDR3 bases are TGTGCCAGCGCCCCTGGGGGAGCAATACGGGGCCACTCCTACGAGCAGTACTTC.

The chain uses TRBV2 and TRBJ2-3; possibly TRBD1 for D (6 bases). Per the germline V gene, CDR1 is SNHLY and CDR2 is FYNNEI. The V gene lost 7 bases and the J gene lost 4 bases, with 21 bases spanning the gap. The CDR3 consists of 16 residues. The CDR3 loop reads CASIPDGTRGADTQYF. As DNA, the CDR3 is TGTGCCAGCATCCCCGATGGGACAAGAGGGGCAGATACGCAGTATTTT.

The genes are TRBV18 and TRBJ2-7; D is ambiguous. The length of the CDR3 is 14 residues. The germline V gene encodes CDR1 KGHSH and CDR2 LQKENI. Trimming took off 5 bases at V and 3 bases at J, with 14 bases between the two ends. The CDR3 nucleotides are TGTGCCAGCTCATCGGGCAGAAGAAGCTACGAGCAGTACTTC. It is translated as CASSSGRRSYEQYF.

The chain is built from TRBV12-3 or TRBV12-4 and TRBJ2-1; no firm D call. The CDR3 extends over 12 amino acids. The V end was cut by 3 bases, the J end by 8 bases, with 8 bases between. This chain's CDR3 is CASSLRIDEQFF. In DNA form, the CDR3 reads TGTGCCAGCAGTTTGAGGATAGATGAGCAGTTCTTC.

The genes are TRBV23-1 and TRBJ2-1; D possibly corresponds to TRBD1 (5 bases). TRBV23-1 is classed as an ORF, of uncertain function. Trimming removed 4 bases from V and 5 bases from J, with 18 bases in between. This CDR3 has 16 residues. CDR3 bases: TGCGCCAGCAGTCCCCCCTTTAGGGGAATTAACAATGAGCAGTTCTTC. Amino acids: CASSPPFRGINNEQFF.